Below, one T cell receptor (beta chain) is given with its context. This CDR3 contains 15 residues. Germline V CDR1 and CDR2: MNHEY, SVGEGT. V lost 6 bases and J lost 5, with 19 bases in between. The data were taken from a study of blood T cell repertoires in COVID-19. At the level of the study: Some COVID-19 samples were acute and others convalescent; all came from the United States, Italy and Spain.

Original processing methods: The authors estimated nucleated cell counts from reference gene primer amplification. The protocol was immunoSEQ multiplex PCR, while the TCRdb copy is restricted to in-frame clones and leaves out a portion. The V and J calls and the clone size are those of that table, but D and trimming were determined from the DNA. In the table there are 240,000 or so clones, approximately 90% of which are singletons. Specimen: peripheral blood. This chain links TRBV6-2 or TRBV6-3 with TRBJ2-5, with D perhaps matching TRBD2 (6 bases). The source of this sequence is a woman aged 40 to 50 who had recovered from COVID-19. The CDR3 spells CASSPSRGRTETQYF. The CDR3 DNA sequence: TGTGCCAGCAGCCCCTCTCGGGGGAGGACGGAGACCCAGTACTTC.